Given below is one T cell receptor beta chain in context. The sample originates from a study of blood T cell repertoires in COVID-19. On the study more broadly: The cDNA or gDNA used as material had been derived from T cells, B-cell-depleted T cells, or PBMCs.

Participants reported their clinical history, and cohort assignment relied on those reports. This table comes from immunoSEQ multiplex PCR, and its TCRdb copy is limited to in-frame clones, with some not included. Of some 190,000 clones in the sample, around 81% were seen once. The receptor's source is a man aged 30 to 39 with acute COVID-19. Sequenced: PBMCs or T cells enriched from blood (not recorded which).

In DNA, the CDR3 is TGTGCCAGCAGCTCGGGACTAGCCTACAATGAGCAGTTCTTC. Its translation is CASSSGLAYNEQFF. This chain joins TRBV7-2 and TRBJ2-1, with TRBD2 matching 8 bases. Germline V gene data show CDR1 as SGHTA and CDR2 as FQGNSA. This CDR3 has 14 amino acids. Trimming at V came to 4 bases and at J to 2 bases, leaving 1 base not matched to a gene.